Here is one T cell receptor (beta chain) with its context. What it recognizes is unknown. This entry is derived from a study of graft-versus-host responses after intestinal transplantation. Across the whole study: Every recipient underwent anti-thymocyte globulin induction, then tacrolimus and steroids for roughly 3 years.

The V gene's germline CDR1 is SGHNT and CDR2 YYREEE (reference sequence). The CDR3 covers 13 residues. V was cut by 1 base and J by 2 bases, with 7 bases left in between. The method was immunoSEQ multiplex PCR; TCRdb's version includes in-frame clones alone and lacks a portion of them. The table has over 100,000 clones, around nine tenths seen once. Study-wide results and limits: High graft-versus-host to host-versus-graft clonal ratios were seen in allografts of patients with graft-donor T cell macrochimerism. Recipient bone marrow held GvH clones, some seen earlier in ileum or blood. Early post-transplant HvG declines were associated with peak circulating GvH clone levels.

The V gene is TRBV5-4, the J gene TRBJ2-7; D ambiguous. The TCR was taken from a human donor who was the organ donor for an intestinal transplant. This specimen was unstimulated CD4+ T cells sorted from spleen or lymph node cells, taken before transplant. Here the CDR3 reads CASSLTDTYEQYF. The CDR3 DNA sequence: TGTGCCAGCAGCTTGACCGACACCTACGAGCAGTACTTC.